This record looks at one TCR beta chain sequence and its context. Random-hexamer reverse transcription was applied to roughly 0.5 to 1 ug RNA. In TCRdb, the immunoSEQ multiplex PCR reads were re-called with MiXCR into one record per CDR3 protein. This table holds 120,000 to 150,000 distinct CDR3 sequences, 90% to 95% found once. This sample was taken from a study of CD8 T cells in Susac syndrome. Trimming removed 3 bases at V and 5 bases at J, with 19 bases between. The CDR3 is made up of 16 amino acids. Germline loops: CDR1 MGHDK, CDR2 SYGVNS. The rearrangement joins TRBV25-1 to TRBJ1-2; perhaps TRBD1 as D (5 bases). The clonotype was recovered from a human donor with multiple sclerosis. The sample consisted of CD4+ T cells from PBMCs. In DNA form, the CDR3 reads TGTGCCAGCAGTGACGCTAGCTGGACGGGGGATTATGGCTACACCTTC. Translating it yields CASSDASWTGDYGYTF.